This T cell receptor (beta chain) was obtained from a study of identical twins. TCRdb ran MiXCR on the 5' RACE reads and lists one entry per CDR3 protein. The sample lists approximately 680,000 distinct CDR3 sequences, less than 9% occurring once. Germline V lookup: CDR1 MRHNA, CDR2 SNTAGT. The CDR3 sequence is 14 residues long. Trimming stripped 4 bases from V and 4 bases from J, with 8 bases between. This sample was also put to use in a study of yellow fever vaccine responses in identical twins.

The chain recombines TRBV6-4 with TRBJ2-6, with D unresolved. This TCR was sampled from a woman younger than 35 in good health. Sequencing input: PBMCs. The CDR3 sequence: CASSVNSGANVLTF. The CDR3 coding sequence is TGTGCCAGCAGTGTAAACTCGGGGGCCAACGTCCTGACTTTC.